What follows are 18 T cell receptor beta chains derived from one specimen sequenced in a study of beta chain features in type 1 diabetes. Every isolated RNA sample was fully reverse transcribed, so sequencing captured expressed TCRB transcripts. Some clones are missing from TCRdb's copy, which holds only in-frame ones; the method was immunoSEQ multiplex PCR. The data show about 470,000 clones, with about 30% seen just once and around 0.065% held by the top ten. Sample: naive CD4+ T cells from blood. The receptors were sampled from a man between 18 and 35 years old in good health.

This clone was detected a few times. The chain joins TRBV29-1 to TRBJ2-2; 14 bases align to TRBD2. V shed 7 bases and J 2 bases; nucleotides not matched to a gene: 6. The CDR3 runs 16 residues. CDR1 is SQVTM and CDR2 is ANQGSEA in the germline V gene. For the CDR3, the DNA is TGCAGCGCCACGGGACTAGCGGGAGTCAACACCGGGGAGCTGTTTTTT. It encodes CSATGLAGVNTGELFF.

J is TRBJ2-7 and V is TRBV15, with D hard to call. Germline assignment: CDR1 LNHNV and CDR2 YYDKDF (reference sequence). V lost 0 bases and J 3 bases, leaving 6 bases between the germline ends. The CDR3 runs 13 residues. DNA of the CDR3: TGTGCCACCAGCAGAGAGGCCGTCTACGAGCAGTACTTC. Translated, it gives CATSREAVYEQYF.

There are a few counts of this clone. V usage is TRBV6-6 and J usage is TRBJ1-4; D perhaps matches TRBD1 (5 bases). Germline assignment: CDR1 MNHNY and CDR2 SVGAGI (reference sequence). This CDR3 comprises 13 residues. V was shortened by 5 bases and J by 6 bases, with 10 bases between the two germline ends. CDR3 in amino acids: CASSLQGDEKLFF. The CDR3 bases are TGTGCCAGCAGTCTTCAGGGTGATGAAAAACTGTTTTTT.

The chain couples TRBV5-1 to TRBJ2-2, with 8 bases fitting TRBD1. Germline values: CDR1 SGHRS, CDR2 YFSETQ. V lost 4 bases, J lost 7 bases, and 6 bases stayed unmatched. This CDR3 is 14 amino acids long. The CDR3 DNA reads TGCGCCAGCAGCGCGGACAGGGAGCACGGGGAGCTGTTTTTT. Protein product: CASSADREHGELFF.

The chain carries TRBV5-1 and TRBJ2-2, with D unclear. Germline lookup yields CDR1 SGHRS and CDR2 YFSETQ. The length of the CDR3 is 14 residues. V shed 2 bases and J shed 6 bases, with 11 bases lying between them. The DNA of the CDR3 is TGCGCCAGCAGCTTAAGTGGTGACGCCGGGGAGCTGTTTTTT. Residues: CASSLSGDAGELFF.

The chain couples TRBV28 to TRBJ2-5; perhaps D is TRBD1 or TRBD2 (5 bases each). This CDR3 comprises 16 residues. Trimming took off 3 bases at V and 4 bases at J, with 18 bases between the two ends. Germline V lookup: CDR1 MDHEN, CDR2 SYDVKM. CDR3 bases: TGTGCCAGCAGTTTCCTGGACGAGCGTGGGGGAGAGACCCAGTACTTC. Its translation is CASSFLDERGGETQYF.

This rearrangement joins TRBV15 to TRBJ2-1, with D perhaps matching TRBD1 (5 bases). V lost 3 bases to trimming and J lost 9 bases, with 9 bases between them. Per germline, CDR1 LNHNV and CDR2 YYDKDF (reference sequence). This CDR3 contains 12 residues. For the CDR3, the DNA is TGTGCCACCAGCAGGGTAAGGGGTGAGCAGTTCTTC. It codes for CATSRVRGEQFF. Variable domain in full (rest from reference TRBV15 and TRBJ2-1): DAMVIQNPRYQVTQFGKPVTLSCSQTLNHNVMYWYQQKSSQAPKLLFHYYDKDFNNEADTPDNFQSRRPNTSFCFLDIRSPGLGDTAMYLCATSRVRGEQFFGPGTRLTVL.

The V gene is TRBV19, the J gene TRBJ2-7; either TRBD1 or TRBD2 may fit D (5 bases each). Trimming shortened V by 5 bases and J by 7 bases, and 18 bases separated the two germline ends. CDR1 and CDR2 (germline): LNHDA, SQIVND (reference sequence). This CDR3 is built from 14 residues. CDR3 in DNA: TGTGCCAGTAGTCCGGGGACCCGGGCAGGAGAGCAGTACTTC. This sequence encodes CASSPGTRAGEQYF.

This clone was seen only a few times. The chain joins TRBV5-4 to TRBJ2-3, with 12 positions matching TRBD2. Germline-derived CDR1 and CDR2 are SGHNT and YYREEE (reference sequence). The CDR3 is made up of 15 amino acids. With 2 bases clipped from V and 6 bases from J, the junction kept 4 bases outside the gene matches. As DNA, the CDR3 is TGTGCCAGCAGCTTAAGGCTAGCGGGAGGGGATACGCAGTATTTT. Protein sequence: CASSLRLAGGDTQYF.

This clone came up a few times. The chain links TRBV9 to TRBJ2-1, with D possibly being TRBD2 (5 bases). CDR3 length: 15 residues. The V gene lost 5 bases and the J gene lost 0 bases, with 12 bases spanning the gap. The V gene's germline CDR1 is SGDLS and CDR2 YYNGEE. The DNA of the CDR3 is TGTGCCAGCAGTGAGGCTGGGAGCTCCTACAATGAGCAGTTCTTC. Protein: CASSEAGSSYNEQFF.

The chain uses TRBV10-2 and TRBJ2-7; 11 positions agree with TRBD2. The CDR3 covers 15 residues. The V and J ends lost 6 bases and 3 bases, in that order; junction bases with no gene match: 7. Germline V gene sequence: CDR1 WSHSY, CDR2 SAAADI. In nucleotides, the CDR3 is TGCGCCAGCAGGTTGACGACTAGCGGGGACTACGAGCAGTACTTC. This encodes CASRLTTSGDYEQYF.

The chain has TRBV29-1 and TRBJ1-6; a weak D match, TRBD1 (6 bases). CDR3 length equals 13 residues. Germline V gene data show CDR1 as SQVTM and CDR2 as ANQGSEA. V was shortened by 6 bases and J by 10 bases, with 16 bases between the two germline ends. The CDR3 reads CSVGDMAGSPLHF. CDR3 DNA: TGCAGCGTGGGGGACATGGCAGGGTCACCCCTCCACTTT.

The J gene is TRBJ2-1, the V gene TRBV11-2; D uncertain. The CDR3 extends over 12 amino acids. Germline values: CDR1 SGHAT, CDR2 FQNNGV. V shed 5 bases and J shed 5 bases, with 7 bases lying between them. The CDR3 reads CASSPVDNEQFF. CDR3 nucleotide sequence: TGTGCCAGCAGCCCGGTAGACAATGAGCAGTTCTTC.

This clone was seen a handful of times. The genes are TRBV2 and TRBJ2-3; D gene unclear. V lost 4 bases and J 3 bases, leaving 8 bases between the germline ends. The CDR3 is 13 amino acids. CDR1 and CDR2 (germline): SNHLY, FYNNEI. The CDR3: CASSGGRTDTQYF. In DNA form, the CDR3 reads TGTGCCAGCAGTGGAGGTAGAACAGATACGCAGTATTTT.

This clone was counted between two and nine times. The sample contains more than one DNA sequence encoding this CDR3. The rearrangement uses TRBV30 and TRBJ2-6, with unresolved D. Germline CDR1 is GTSNPN and CDR2 is SVGIG (reference sequence). CDR3 length equals 13 residues. V lost 0 bases, J lost 4 bases, and 4 bases lay in between. DNA of the CDR3: TGTGCCTGGAGTGTCGGAGGGGCCAACGTCCTGACTTTC. Translating it yields CAWSVGGANVLTF.

The V gene is TRBV7-2, the J gene TRBJ1-1; the D is unclear. Trimming stripped 1 base from V and 1 base from J, with 10 bases between. Germline CDR1 SGHTA, CDR2 FQGNSA. The CDR3 contains 15 residues. The CDR3 reads CASSLVWSENTEAFF. As DNA, the CDR3 is TGTGCCAGCAGCTTAGTGTGGTCTGAGAACACTGAAGCTTTCTTT.

This clone was counted between two and nine times. The chain combines TRBV29-1 with TRBJ1-2; possibly TRBD1 for D (6 bases). Germline lookup yields CDR1 SQVTM and CDR2 ANQGSEA. The CDR3 runs 13 residues. V was clipped by 6 bases and J by 5 bases, with 16 bases between them. CDR3 sequence reads: CSVRIGQPYGYTF. The CDR3 DNA sequence: TGCAGCGTAAGAATCGGACAGCCTTATGGCTACACCTTC.

V gene TRBV15 combines with J gene TRBJ2-3, with D possibly TRBD2 on 6 matching bases. This CDR3 contains 14 residues. Germline V lookup: CDR1 LNHNV, CDR2 YYDKDF (reference sequence). V was cut by 4 bases and J by 0 bases, with 8 bases left in between. This CDR3 is CATSTGTSTDTQYF. Here the CDR3 DNA reads TGTGCCACCAGCACAGGGACTAGCACAGATACGCAGTATTTT.